This TCR beta chain appears in the sequencing data of a study of early T cells in non-severe SARS-CoV-2 infection. Whole-study context: The study sequenced bulk RNA from unsorted whole blood, with chains unpaired.

V was shortened by 5 bases and J by 4 bases, with 15 bases between the two germline ends. Germline V gene sequence: CDR1 MNHEY, CDR2 SMNVEV (reference sequence). This CDR3 has 15 amino acids. The TCR library protocol attached unique molecular identifiers to the individual cDNA molecules. One entry per CDR3 protein, called by TCRdb with MiXCR from the 5' RACE reads. The data hold under 85,000 distinct CDR3 sequences, with 9.5% observed a single time. This clonotype came up a few times. Source material: whole blood. The TCR was taken from an adult who was a healthcare worker with PCR-confirmed SARS-CoV-2 infection or an uninfected control (not recorded which). The rearrangement links TRBV27 to TRBJ2-1; a possible D gene is TRBD2 (6 bases). Here the CDR3 DNA reads TGTGCCAGCAGTACAGACCGGGACTCATACAATGAGCAGTTCTTC. It codes for CASSTDRDSYNEQFF.